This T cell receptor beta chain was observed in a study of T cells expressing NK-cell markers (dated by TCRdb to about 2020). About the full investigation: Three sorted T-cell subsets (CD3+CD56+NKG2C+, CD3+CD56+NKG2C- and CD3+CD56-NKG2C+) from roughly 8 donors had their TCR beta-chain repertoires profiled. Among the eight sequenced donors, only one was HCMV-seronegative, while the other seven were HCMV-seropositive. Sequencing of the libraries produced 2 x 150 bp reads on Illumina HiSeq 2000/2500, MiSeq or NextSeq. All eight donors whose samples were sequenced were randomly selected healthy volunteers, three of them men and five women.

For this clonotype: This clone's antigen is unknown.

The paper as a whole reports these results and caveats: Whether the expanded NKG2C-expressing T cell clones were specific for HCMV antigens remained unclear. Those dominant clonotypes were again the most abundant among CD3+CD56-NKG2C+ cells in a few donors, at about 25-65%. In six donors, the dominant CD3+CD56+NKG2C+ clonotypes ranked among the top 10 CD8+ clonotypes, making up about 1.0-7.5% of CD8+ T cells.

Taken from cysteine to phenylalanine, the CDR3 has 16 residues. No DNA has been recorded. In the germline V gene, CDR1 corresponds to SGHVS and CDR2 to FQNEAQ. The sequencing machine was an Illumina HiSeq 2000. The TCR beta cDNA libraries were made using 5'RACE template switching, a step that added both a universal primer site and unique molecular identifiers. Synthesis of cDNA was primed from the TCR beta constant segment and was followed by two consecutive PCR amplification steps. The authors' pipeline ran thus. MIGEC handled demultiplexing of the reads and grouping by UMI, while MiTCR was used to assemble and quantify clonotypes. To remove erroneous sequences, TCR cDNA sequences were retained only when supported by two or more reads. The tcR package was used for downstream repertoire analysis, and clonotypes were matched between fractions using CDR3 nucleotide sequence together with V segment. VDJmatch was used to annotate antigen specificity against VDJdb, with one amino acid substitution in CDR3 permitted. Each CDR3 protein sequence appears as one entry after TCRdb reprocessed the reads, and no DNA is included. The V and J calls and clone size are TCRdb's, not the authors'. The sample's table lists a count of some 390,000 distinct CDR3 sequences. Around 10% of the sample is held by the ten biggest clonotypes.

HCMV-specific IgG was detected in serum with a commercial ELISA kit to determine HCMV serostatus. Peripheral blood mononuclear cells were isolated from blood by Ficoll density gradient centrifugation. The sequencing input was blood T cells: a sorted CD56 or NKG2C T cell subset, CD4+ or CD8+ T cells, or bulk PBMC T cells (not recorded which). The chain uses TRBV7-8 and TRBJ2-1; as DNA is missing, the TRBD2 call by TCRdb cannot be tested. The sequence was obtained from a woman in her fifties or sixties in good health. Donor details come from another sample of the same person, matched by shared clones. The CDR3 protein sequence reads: CASSLVLAASYNEQFF.